The source of this T cell receptor beta chain is a study of shared clonotypes between healthy human individuals. The CDR3 is 16 residues long. In germline, CDR1 is SGHNT, CDR2 YYREEE (reference sequence). V dropped 2 bases and J dropped 0; count of bases not matched to a gene: 2. Only in-frame clones appear in the TCRdb table, and some are missing; sequencing was by immunoSEQ multiplex PCR. The sample contains more than 2 million clones, under 97% of which appear only once. The sample taken for sequencing was naive CD4+ T cells sorted from blood. Subset meaning: CD45RA+ positively selected. The chain has TRBV5-4 and TRBJ2-6; 7 bases agree with TRBD2. This sequence was found in a man between 18 and 29 years old in good health. The CDR3 DNA is TGTGCCAGCAGCTTACTAGCGAGCTCTGGGGCCAACGTCCTGACTTTC. Encoded protein: CASSLLASSGANVLTF.